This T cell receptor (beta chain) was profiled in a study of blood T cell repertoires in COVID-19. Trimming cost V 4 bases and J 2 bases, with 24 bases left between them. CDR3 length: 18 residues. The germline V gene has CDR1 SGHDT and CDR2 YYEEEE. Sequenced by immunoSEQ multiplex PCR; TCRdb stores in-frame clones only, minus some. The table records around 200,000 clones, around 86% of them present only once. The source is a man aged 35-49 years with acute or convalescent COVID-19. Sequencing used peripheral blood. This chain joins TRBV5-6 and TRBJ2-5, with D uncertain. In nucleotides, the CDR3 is TGTGCCAGCAGCCCCCGGCGCGGCCGAGTAGTTAGGCAAGAGACCCAGTACTTC. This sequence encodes CASSPRRGRVVRQETQYF.